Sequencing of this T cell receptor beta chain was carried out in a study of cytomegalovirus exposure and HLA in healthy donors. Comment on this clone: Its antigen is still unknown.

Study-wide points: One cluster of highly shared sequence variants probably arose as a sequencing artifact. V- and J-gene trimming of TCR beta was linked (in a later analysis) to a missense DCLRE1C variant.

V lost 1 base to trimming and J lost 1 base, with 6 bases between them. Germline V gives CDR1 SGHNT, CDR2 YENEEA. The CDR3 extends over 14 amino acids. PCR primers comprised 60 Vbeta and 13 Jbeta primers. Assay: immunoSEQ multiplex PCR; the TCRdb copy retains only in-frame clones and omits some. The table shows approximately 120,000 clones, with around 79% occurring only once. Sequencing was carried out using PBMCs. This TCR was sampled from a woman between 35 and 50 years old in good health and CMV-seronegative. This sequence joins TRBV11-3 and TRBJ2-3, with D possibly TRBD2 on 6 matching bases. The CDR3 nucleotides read TGTGCCAGCAGCTTAGCGGGAGGCACAGATACGCAGTATTTT. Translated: CASSLAGGTDTQYF.